This TCR beta chain was profiled in a study of long-term antiretroviral therapy in people with HIV. It was version v3.0 of the immunoSEQ assay that was run at survey level. Sequenced by immunoSEQ multiplex PCR; TCRdb stores in-frame clones only, minus some. The sample has around 15,000 clones; 88% are singletons. Germline V gene sequence: CDR1 SGHTA, CDR2 FQGTGA. The CDR3 spans 13 residues. V dropped 0 bases and J dropped 5; count of bases not matched to a gene: 0. A minimum of one pre-ART and two post-ART PBMC samples existed for each donor. The samples, holding 1-10 million cryopreserved PBMC, were thawed before DNA extraction was carried out.

The specimen was unsorted PBMCs, collected 6.9 years after starting antiretroviral therapy. This sequence originates from a man aged 45-65 years with HIV. J is TRBJ1-2 and V is TRBV7-3; 7 bases match TRBD1. Written as DNA, the CDR3 is TGTGCCAGCAGCTTAACGACAGGGTATGGCTACACCTTC. Encoded protein: CASSLTTGYGYTF.